The clone carrying this T cell receptor (beta chain) was detected only a few times. Its antigen remains unknown. Expressed TCRB transcripts were sequenced because the isolated RNA had all been reverse transcribed beforehand. The repertoire was sequenced with immunoSEQ multiplex PCR; TCRdb's copy has only in-frame clones and lacks some. This sample has about 300,000 clones, with roughly 13% found just once. This specimen belongs to a study of beta chain features in type 1 diabetes. Points from the study as a whole: Significant though moderate, a shortening of TCRB CDR3s appeared in all four CD4+ subsets of Type 1 diabetes patients.

V gave up 0 bases and J gave up 0 bases, with 8 bases separating them. The CDR3 has 15 residues. Germline V gene sequence: CDR1 MNHEY, CDR2 SVGAGI. The chain is built from TRBV6-5 and TRBJ1-2, with D hard to call. This TCR was sampled from a woman aged 18-30 years with type 1 diabetes. Sequenced material: naive CD4+ T cells from blood. The CDR3 coding sequence is TGTGCCAGCAGTTACTCGCAGATTTCTAACTATGGCTACACCTTC. As protein: CASSYSQISNYGYTF.